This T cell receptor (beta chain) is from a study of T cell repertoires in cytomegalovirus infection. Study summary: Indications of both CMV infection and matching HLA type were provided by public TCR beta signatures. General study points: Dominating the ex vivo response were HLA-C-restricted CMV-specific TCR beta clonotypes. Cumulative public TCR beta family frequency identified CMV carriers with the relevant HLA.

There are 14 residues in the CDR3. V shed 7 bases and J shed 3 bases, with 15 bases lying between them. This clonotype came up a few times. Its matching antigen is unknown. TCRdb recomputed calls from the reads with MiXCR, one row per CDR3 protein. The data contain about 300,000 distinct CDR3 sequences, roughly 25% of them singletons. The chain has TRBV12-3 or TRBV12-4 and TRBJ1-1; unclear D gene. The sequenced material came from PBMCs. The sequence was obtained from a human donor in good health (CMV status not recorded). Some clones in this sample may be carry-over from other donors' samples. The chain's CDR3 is CASTSLRRDTEAFF. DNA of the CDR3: TGTGCCAGCACCTCGTTACGGAGGGACACTGAAGCTTTCTTT.